Listed below are T cell receptor beta chains from one sample, sequenced in a study of T cell responses to AZD1222 COVID-19 vaccine. Data came from immunoSEQ multiplex PCR; TCRdb stores just in-frame clones and leaves some out. The sample has roughly 120,000 clones; roughly 86% are singletons. The specimen was peripheral blood, collected on day 0 of AZD1222 vaccination. These receptors were obtained from an adult in good health. Each CDR3 is given with its conserved first and last residue. A D gene is named only where the DNA matches it firmly. Some rows have no size entry. The others give once, few or many, or a class for an expanded clone.

NA	15	TRBV4-2	TRBJ2-7	NA	CASSQDKAETYEQYF	TGTGCCAGCAGCCAAGATAAGGCCGAGACCTACGAGCAGTACTTC
NA	13	TRBV19	TRBJ1-1	NA	CASFNGWGTEAFF	TGTGCCAGCTTTAACGGTTGGGGCACTGAAGCTTTCTTT
NA	15	TRBV6-2/TRBV6-3	TRBJ1-5	NA	CASSPATGGNQPQHF	TGTGCCAGCAGCCCCGCGACAGGAGGCAATCAGCCCCAGCATTTT
NA	16	TRBV18	TRBJ2-1	NA	CASSPLGPGYYNEQFF	TGTGCCAGCTCACCACTGGGTCCAGGGTACTACAATGAGCAGTTCTTC
NA	15	TRBV6-5	TRBJ1-4	NA	CASSYGGGSNEKLFF	TGTGCCAGCAGTTACGGAGGGGGGTCTAATGAAAAACTGTTTTTT
NA	14	TRBV6-5	TRBJ1-2	NA	CASRAPYGGGGYTF	TGTGCCAGCAGGGCCCCGTACGGGGGGGGTGGCTACACCTTC
TRBD2	15	TRBV10-3	TRBJ2-1	NA	CAISMGLAGVNEQFF	TGTGCCATCAGTATGGGACTAGCGGGAGTTAATGAGCAGTTCTTC
NA	14	TRBV30	TRBJ1-1	NA	CAWSRREEGNRVFF	TGTGCCTGGAGTAGGAGGGAGGAAGGCAACCGGGTTTTCTTT
NA	14	TRBV13	TRBJ1-2	NA	CASSFSYRPPGYTF	TGTGCCAGCAGCTTTAGTTATCGGCCGCCTGGCTACACCTTC
TRBD2	15	TRBV6-4	TRBJ2-1	NA	CASSNGLGSYNEQFF	TGTGCCAGCAGCAACGGACTAGGGTCCTACAATGAGCAGTTCTTC
NA	13	TRBV11-3	TRBJ1-1	NA	CASSLIWGAEAFF	TGTGCCAGCAGCTTAATCTGGGGCGCTGAAGCTTTCTTT
NA	13	TRBV5-6	TRBJ1-2	NA	CASSLGQGLGYTF	TGTGCCAGCAGCCTCGGTCAAGGGCTTGGCTACACCTTC
NA	13	TRBV6-1	TRBJ2-5	NA	CASSETKVETQYF	TGTGCCAGCAGTGAAACTAAAGTCGAGACCCAGTACTTC
TRBD2	16	TRBV7-8	TRBJ2-7	NA	CASSPEGLAVSYEQYF	TGTGCCAGCAGCCCCGAGGGACTAGCGGTCTCCTACGAGCAGTACTTC
TRBD2	15	TRBV19	TRBJ2-7	NA	CASRHSSGGAGEQYF	TGTGCCAGCCGTCACTCCAGCGGGGGGGCCGGAGAGCAGTACTTC
TRBD2	19	TRBV5-5	TRBJ2-5	NA	CASSLSLVRLAGVEETQYF	TGTGCCAGCAGCTTGAGTTTAGTTAGGCTAGCGGGAGTGGAGGAGACCCAGTACTTC
TRBD2	19	TRBV19	TRBJ2-1	NA	CASTSSGMETLSSYNEQFF	TGTGCCAGTACCTCTAGCGGGATGGAGACTCTAAGCTCCTACAATGAGCAGTTCTTC
TRBD1	14	TRBV30	TRBJ1-3	NA	CAFQGVNSGNTIYF	TGTGCCTTTCAGGGGGTGAACTCTGGAAACACCATATATTTT
NA	9	TRBV5-1	TRBJ1-1	NA	CASSTLAFF	TGCGCCAGCAGCACTCTGGCTTTCTTT
NA	12	TRBV12-3/TRBV12-4	TRBJ2-2	NA	CATKGISGELFF	TGTGCCACTAAGGGGATTTCGGGGGAGCTGTTTTTT
TRBD1	15	TRBV28	TRBJ2-1	NA	CASSPRQGALGRQFF	TGTGCCAGCAGTCCAAGACAGGGGGCTCTTGGTAGGCAGTTCTTC
TRBD1	14	TRBV18	TRBJ1-2	NA	CASSPGQVDYGYTF	TGTGCCAGCTCACCGGGACAGGTGGACTATGGCTACACCTTC
NA	16	TRBV4-1	TRBJ2-3	NA	CASSQINLIVTDTQYF	TGCGCCAGCAGCCAGATCAACCTCATCGTCACAGATACGCAGTATTTT
NA	15	TRBV30	TRBJ1-1	NA	CAGQAGGGGDTEAFF	TGTGCCGGCCAGGCGGGGGGCGGAGGGGACACTGAAGCTTTCTTT
NA	13	TRBV7-9	TRBJ1-2	NA	CASGRDSRGGYTF	TGTGCCAGCGGCCGGGACTCCCGCGGAGGCTACACCTTC
TRBD1	14	TRBV2	TRBJ2-7	NA	CASSRDRSSYEQYF	TGTGCCAGCAGCCGGGACAGGAGCTCCTACGAGCAGTACTTC
TRBD2	15	TRBV11-2	TRBJ2-1	NA	CASSSLSGTYNEQFF	TGTGCCAGCAGCTCACTTAGCGGGACCTACAATGAGCAGTTCTTC
TRBD2	19	TRBV10-2	TRBJ2-5	NA	CASSESGSGLAGGLETQYF	TGCGCCAGCAGTGAATCCGGCTCGGGACTAGCGGGAGGATTGGAGACCCAGTACTTC
NA	14	TRBV19	TRBJ1-5	NA	CASSVDRTYQPQHF	TGTGCCAGTAGTGTAGACAGAACTTATCAGCCCCAGCATTTT
NA	13	TRBV29-1	TRBJ2-3	NA	CSVERAGRDTQYF	TGCAGCGTTGAAAGGGCAGGTCGGGATACGCAGTATTTT
TRBD2	15	TRBV4-1	TRBJ2-3	NA	CASSQVEREGDTQYF	TGCGCCAGCAGCCAAGTCGAGCGGGAGGGAGATACGCAGTATTTT
TRBD2	14	TRBV24-1	TRBJ2-2	few	CATSVGGDTGELFF	TGTGCCACCAGTGTCGGGGGGGACACCGGGGAGCTGTTTTTT
NA	14	TRBV18	TRBJ1-5	NA	CASSPEDSSGPQHF	TGTGCCAGCTCACCAGAGGACAGCTCGGGGCCCCAGCATTTT
TRBD1	14	TRBV29-1	TRBJ1-5	NA	CSVGTGSNNQPQHF	TGCAGCGTGGGGACAGGGTCAAACAATCAGCCCCAGCATTTT
NA	13	TRBV27	TRBJ2-7	NA	CASSSANNYEQYF	TGTGCCAGCAGTTCAGCGAACAACTACGAGCAGTACTTC
NA	12	TRBV6-5	TRBJ2-5	NA	CASSRQQETQYF	TGTGCCAGCAGTCGACAGCAAGAGACCCAGTACTTC
TRBD1	13	TRBV7-6	TRBJ2-7	NA	CASAQGITYEQYF	TGTGCCAGCGCACAGGGGATAACCTACGAGCAGTACTTC
NA	17	TRBV4-1	TRBJ2-1	NA	CASSPVLSGPPFNEQFF	TGCGCCAGCAGCCCTGTACTCAGCGGCCCTCCCTTCAATGAGCAGTTCTTC
TRBD2	15	TRBV7-9	TRBJ2-1	once	CASSQEGLAGDEQFF	TGTGCCAGCAGCCAAGAGGGACTAGCGGGAGACGAGCAGTTCTTC
TRBD2	13	TRBV12-3/TRBV12-4	TRBJ2-7	NA	CATGGTYSYEQYF	TGTGCCACCGGGGGGACGTACTCCTACGAGCAGTACTTC
TRBD2	14	TRBV11-3	TRBJ2-1	NA	CASSWGLAGNEQFF	TGTGCCAGCAGCTGGGGACTAGCGGGCAATGAGCAGTTCTTC
TRBD2	16	TRBV7-9	TRBJ2-1	NA	CASSLVAGAAYNEQFF	TGTGCCAGCAGCTTAGTAGCGGGGGCGGCCTACAATGAGCAGTTCTTC
TRBD1	12	TRBV11-2	TRBJ1-1	NA	CASSSGTAVTFF	TGTGCCAGCAGCTCGGGGACAGCGGTAACTTTCTTT
NA	14	TRBV5-1	TRBJ2-3	NA	CASSLGTYTDTQYF	TGCGCCAGCAGCTTGGGGACATACACAGATACGCAGTATTTT
TRBD2	16	TRBV7-9	TRBJ2-1	few	CASSSYGRTNRNEQFF	TGTGCCAGCAGCTCCTACGGGAGGACTAATCGTAATGAGCAGTTCTTC
NA	13	TRBV2	TRBJ1-5	NA	CASSDVRNQPQHF	TGTGCCAGCAGTGACGTGAGGAATCAGCCCCAGCATTTT
TRBD2	18	TRBV4-1	TRBJ2-5	NA	CASSQGAAGTKFQETQYF	TGCGCCAGCAGCCAAGGGGCTGCCGGGACTAAGTTCCAAGAGACCCAGTACTTC
TRBD1	15	TRBV11-2	TRBJ1-3	NA	CASSLHRGSGNTIYF	TGTGCCAGCAGCTTACACAGGGGGTCTGGAAACACCATATATTTT
NA	14	TRBV18	TRBJ1-4	NA	CASSPVGLDEKLFF	TGTGCCAGCTCGCCCGTCGGGCTGGATGAAAAACTGTTTTTT
NA	12	TRBV28	TRBJ2-7	NA	CASRELAYEQYF	TGTGCCAGCAGAGAGCTCGCCTACGAGCAGTACTTC